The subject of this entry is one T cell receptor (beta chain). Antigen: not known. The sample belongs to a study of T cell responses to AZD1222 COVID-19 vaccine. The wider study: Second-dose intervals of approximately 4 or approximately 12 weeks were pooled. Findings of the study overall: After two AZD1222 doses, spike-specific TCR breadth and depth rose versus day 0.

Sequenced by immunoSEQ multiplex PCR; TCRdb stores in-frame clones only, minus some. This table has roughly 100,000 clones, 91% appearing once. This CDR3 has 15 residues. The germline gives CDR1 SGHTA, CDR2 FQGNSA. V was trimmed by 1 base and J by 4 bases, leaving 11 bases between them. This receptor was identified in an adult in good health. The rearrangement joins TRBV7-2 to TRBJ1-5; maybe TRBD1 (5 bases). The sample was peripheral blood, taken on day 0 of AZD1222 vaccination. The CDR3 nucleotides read TGTGCCAGCAGCTTAGGGCTGGGGGGGAATCAGCCCCAGCATTTT. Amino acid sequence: CASSLGLGGNQPQHF.